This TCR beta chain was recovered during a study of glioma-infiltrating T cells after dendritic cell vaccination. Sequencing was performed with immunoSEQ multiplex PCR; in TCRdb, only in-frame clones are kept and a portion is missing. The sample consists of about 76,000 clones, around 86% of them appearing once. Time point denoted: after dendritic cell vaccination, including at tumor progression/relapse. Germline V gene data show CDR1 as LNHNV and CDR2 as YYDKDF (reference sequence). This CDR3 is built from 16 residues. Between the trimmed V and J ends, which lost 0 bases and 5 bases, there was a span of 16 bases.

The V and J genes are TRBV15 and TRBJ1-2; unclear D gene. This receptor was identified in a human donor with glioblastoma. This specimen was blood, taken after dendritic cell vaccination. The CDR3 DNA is TGTGCCACCAGCAGAGAAGGCGGCGGATCAACTTATGGCTACACCTTC. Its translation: CATSREGGGSTYGYTF.